This T cell receptor (beta chain) was sequenced in a study of blood T cell repertoires in COVID-19. Study information: Nucleic acid was either cDNA or gDNA, and it came from T cells, B-cell-depleted T cells, or PBMCs.

The V gene's germline CDR1 is MRHNA and CDR2 SNTAGT. Trimming stripped 5 bases from V and 2 bases from J, with 12 bases between. The CDR3 runs to 14 residues. How the authors handled the data: Estimation of nucleated cell counts relied on the amplification of reference gene primers. Data came from immunoSEQ multiplex PCR; TCRdb stores just in-frame clones and leaves some out. That table gives V, J and clone size, and the DNA gave D and trimming. Here the sample spans around 430,000 clones, around 88% being singletons. Input material: peripheral blood. The chain employs TRBV6-4 and TRBJ1-2; possible D gene TRBD1, 6 bases. This TCR was recovered from a woman between 45 and 60 years old with COVID-19, enrolled during active disease. Written as DNA, the CDR3 is TGTGCCAGCAGTCCCAGGGGCATAAACTATGGCTACACCTTC. This sequence encodes CASSPRGINYGYTF.